Each of the 20 T cell receptor beta chains below was sequenced from the same sample in a study of shared clonotypes between healthy human individuals. Here immunoSEQ multiplex PCR was the method, and the copy in TCRdb shows in-frame clones only, minus some. The sample yields over a million clones, approximately 80% seen once. The sample consisted of memory CD4+ T cells from PBMCs. Indicated subset: CD45RA-negative fraction. The receptors were gathered from a man aged 18-30 years in good health. Some clones in this sample may be carry-over from other donors' samples.

This sequence joins TRBV7-2 and TRBJ1-2; no reliable D call. Germline CDR1 reads SGHTA; CDR2 reads FQGNSA. V lost 1 base and J 1 base, leaving 7 bases between the germline ends. The CDR3 has 14 amino acids. The CDR3 DNA is TGTGCCAGCAGCTTAGTCGCATATAACTATGGCTACACCTTC. This translates into CASSLVAYNYGYTF.

V usage is TRBV7-9 and J usage is TRBJ1-1; D may be TRBD1 (5 bases). The germline gives CDR1 SEHNR, CDR2 FQNEAQ (reference sequence). V lost 6 bases and J 8 bases, leaving 13 bases between the germline ends. This CDR3 has 12 residues. The chain's CDR3 is CASSWFREEAFF. CDR3 bases: TGTGCCAGCAGTTGGTTCAGGGAAGAAGCTTTCTTT.

The chain joins TRBV14 to TRBJ2-6; D unclear. CDR3 size: 13 residues. The germline V and J ends were trimmed by 2 bases and 4 bases, with 3 bases remaining between them. Germline V gives CDR1 SGHDN, CDR2 FVKESK. In DNA, the CDR3 is TGTGCCAGCAGCCAATCCGGGGCCAACGTCCTGACTTTC. Protein product: CASSQSGANVLTF.

The V and J genes are TRBV12-2 and TRBJ1-5. TRBV12-2 is described as a pseudogene. This CDR3 is built from 14 residues. The DNA for the CDR3 is TGTGCAAGTCGCCCAAGCAGCAAGAATCAGCCCCAGCATTTT. It yields the protein CASRPSSKNQPQHF.

The chain uses TRBV10-3 and TRBJ2-1; D not resolved. The CDR3 has 16 amino acids. V was trimmed by 6 bases and J by 4 bases, leaving 19 bases between them. Germline CDR1 is ENHRY and CDR2 is SYGVKD. The CDR3 sequence is CAISRGRKEGYNEQFF. The CDR3 region has the DNA TGTGCCATCAGCCGCGGCAGGAAGGAAGGTTACAATGAGCAGTTCTTC.

The chain carries TRBV11-2 and TRBJ2-7; no definite D call. The CDR3 contains 14 residues. V lost 2 bases, J lost 5 bases, and 13 bases lay in between. Germline V CDR1 and CDR2: SGHAT, FQNNGV. CDR3 sequence (DNA): TGTGCCAGCAGCTTACGATGGGTCCCCCACGAGCAGTACTTC. Translated: CASSLRWVPHEQYF.

This clone has just one count. This chain joins TRBV15 and TRBJ1-4; TRBD1 is a possible D gene (6 bases). The CDR3 covers 16 residues. Germline CDR1 is LNHNV and CDR2 is YYDKDF (reference sequence). Deletions cut 1 base from V and 7 bases from J, with 16 bases between. CDR3 region: CATSRGVGAAGEKLFF. DNA for the CDR3: TGTGCCACCAGCAGAGGAGTGGGGGCGGCTGGTGAAAAACTGTTTTTT.

CDR3 sequence: CASSLEGSLSNQPQHF. Written as DNA, the CDR3 is TGTGCCAGCAGCTTAGAGGGGTCACTTAGCAATCAGCCCCAGCATTTT. The chain combines TRBV7-6 with TRBJ1-5; tentative D call: TRBD1 (5 bases). Trimming removed 1 base from V and 0 bases from J, with 10 bases in between. CDR1 is SGHVS and CDR2 is FNYEAQ in the germline V gene. The CDR3 consists of 16 residues.

V is TRBV4-1 and J is TRBJ2-1; TRBD2 aligns across 9 bases. V lost 4 bases to trimming and J lost 5 bases; unmatched junction nucleotides: 3. The CDR3 extends over 14 amino acids. Germline assignment: CDR1 MGHRA and CDR2 YSYEKL. The CDR3 loop reads CASSRAGGNNEQFF. As DNA, the CDR3 is TGCGCCAGCAGCCGAGCGGGAGGTAACAATGAGCAGTTCTTC.

The V and J genes are TRBV9 and TRBJ2-7; TRBD2 is a possible D gene (5 bases). Trimming shortened V by 0 bases and J by 0 bases, and 10 bases separated the two germline ends. CDR1 and CDR2 (germline): SGDLS, YYNGEE. This CDR3 has 15 residues. The CDR3 DNA reads TGTGCCAGCAGCGTAGGTCTAGGGAGCTCCTACGAGCAGTACTTC. This gives the protein CASSVGLGSSYEQYF. The full variable domain, its missing parts supplied by reference TRBV9 and TRBJ2-7, is DSGVTQTPKHLITATGQRVTLRCSPRSGDLSVYWYQQSLDQGLQFLIQYYNGEERAKGNILERFSAQQFPDLHSELNLSSLELGDSALYFCASSVGLGSSYEQYFGPGTRLTVT.

The chain uses TRBV28 and TRBJ2-7; 10 nucleotides agree with TRBD2. Per the germline V gene, CDR1 is MDHEN and CDR2 is SYDVKM. V lost 5 bases to trimming and J lost 7 bases; unmatched junction nucleotides: 8. This CDR3 comprises 14 residues. The CDR3 coding sequence is TGTGCCAGCAGTCCGGGACTAGCGCTTTTTGAGCAGTACTTC. Amino acids: CASSPGLALFEQYF.

This clone was detected a few times. V is TRBV27 and J is TRBJ1-4; the D gene is possibly TRBD1 (6 bases). The V end was cut by 7 bases, the J end by 5 bases, with 17 bases between. Germline CDR1 is MNHEY and CDR2 is SMNVEV (reference sequence). The CDR3 runs 15 residues. The CDR3 DNA follows: TGTGCCAGCACCCGGAACTGGGACAACAATGAAAAACTGTTTTTT. It encodes CASTRNWDNNEKLFF.

The V and J genes are TRBV18 and TRBJ2-4; D remains ambiguous. V lost 3 bases to trimming and J lost 0 bases, with 6 bases between them. The germline gives CDR1 KGHSH, CDR2 LQKENI. This CDR3 has 14 residues. CDR3 protein: CASSPSLAKNIQYF. The CDR3 bases are TGTGCCAGCTCACCCAGCCTAGCCAAAAACATTCAGTACTTC.

This rearrangement joins TRBV21-1 to TRBJ2-3; the table assigns TRBD1, which was not confirmed against the DNA. TRBV21-1 is reported as a pseudogene. The CDR3 has 15 residues. DNA of the CDR3: TGTGCCAGCAGCAAAGATGAGGGGGTAAAAGATACGCAGTATTTT. Its translation: CASSKDEGVKDTQYF.

The chain uses TRBV6-1 and TRBJ1-1; no firm D call. The germline CDR1 and CDR2 sequences are MNHNS and SASEGT. V was pared by 2 bases and J by 3 bases, with 1 base between. This CDR3 contains 11 residues. The DNA of the CDR3 is TGTGCCAGCAGTGAATACACTGAAGCTTTCTTT. Translated: CASSEYTEAFF.

The CDR3 spells CASSIDWPSGRGTDTQYF. CDR3 DNA: TGTGCCAGTAGTATAGATTGGCCTAGCGGGAGAGGCACAGATACGCAGTATTTT. This chain uses TRBV19 with TRBJ2-3; 10 bases fit TRBD2. V lost 0 bases, J lost 1 base, and 7 bases stayed unmatched. The germline V gene has CDR1 LNHDA and CDR2 SQIVND (reference sequence). The length of the CDR3 is 18 residues.

This clone has more than one count but fewer than ten. The chain couples TRBV4-1 to TRBJ1-1, with TRBD1 matching 8 bases. V lost 4 bases to trimming and J lost 4 bases; unmatched junction nucleotides: 11. This CDR3 has 16 residues. Germline V CDR1 and CDR2: MGHRA, YSYEKL. CDR3 bases: TGCGCCAGCAGCCCAGTCGGACAGGGTTTGAGCACTGAAGCTTTCTTT. Protein: CASSPVGQGLSTEAFF.

The chain links TRBV28 to TRBJ2-2; D may match TRBD1 or TRBD2 (6 bases each). The CDR3 is 16 residues long. Between the trimmed V and J ends, which lost 10 bases and 3 bases, there was a span of 21 bases. The germline V gene has CDR1 MDHEN and CDR2 SYDVKM. The CDR3 is CATRSGAGWDTGELFF. The CDR3 region has the DNA TGTGCCACCCGGTCGGGGGCGGGGTGGGACACCGGGGAGCTGTTTTTT. Filled out from reference TRBV28 and TRBJ2-2, the complete variable domain reads DVKVTQSSRYLVKRTGEKVFLECVQDMDHENMFWYRQDPGLGLRLIYFSYDVKMKEKGDIPEGYSVSREKKERFSLILESASTNQTSMYLCATRSGAGWDTGELFFGEGSRLTVL.

The chain employs TRBV27 and TRBJ2-7, with D tentatively TRBD2 (6 bases). The CDR3 runs to 16 residues. Trimming shortened V by 2 bases and J by 0 bases, and 14 bases separated the two germline ends. Germline CDR1 is MNHEY and CDR2 is SMNVEV (reference sequence). For the CDR3, the DNA is TGTGCCAGCAGTTTAGAACCAGGGACTTTCTCCTACGAGCAGTACTTC. This codes for CASSLEPGTFSYEQYF.

This clone was found once. The rearrangement links TRBV19 to TRBJ1-4; TRBD1 might be the D (6 bases). Per the germline V gene, CDR1 is LNHDA and CDR2 is SQIVND (reference sequence). The length of the CDR3 is 17 residues. V lost 5 bases and J lost 1, with 17 bases in between. The CDR3 coding sequence is TGTGCCAGTAGTCCCACCAGGGGAAGACGAACTAATGAAAAACTGTTTTTT. Translated, it gives CASSPTRGRRTNEKLFF.